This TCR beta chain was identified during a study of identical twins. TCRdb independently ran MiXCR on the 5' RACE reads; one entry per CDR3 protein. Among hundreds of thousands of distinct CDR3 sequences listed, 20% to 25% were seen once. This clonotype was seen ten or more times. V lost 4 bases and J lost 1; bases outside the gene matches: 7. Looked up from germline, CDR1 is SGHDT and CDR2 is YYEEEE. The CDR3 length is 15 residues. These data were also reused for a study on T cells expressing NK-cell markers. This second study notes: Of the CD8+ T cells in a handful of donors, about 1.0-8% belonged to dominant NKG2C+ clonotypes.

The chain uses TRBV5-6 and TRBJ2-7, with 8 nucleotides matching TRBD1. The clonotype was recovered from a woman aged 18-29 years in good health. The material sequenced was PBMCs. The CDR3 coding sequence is TGTGCCAGCAGCCCAACAGGGGGATTGTCCTACGAGCAGTACTTC. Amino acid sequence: CASSPTGGLSYEQYF.